This T cell receptor beta chain was sequenced in a study of T cell responses to AZD1222 COVID-19 vaccine. Germline V gives CDR1 KGHSH, CDR2 LQKENI. The CDR3 totals 12 residues. Trimming shortened V by 3 bases and J by 3 bases, and 6 bases separated the two germline ends. About this clone itself: This specimen includes other DNA sequences encoding the same CDR3.

Clones were sequenced by immunoSEQ multiplex PCR, and TCRdb holds only the in-frame ones, with some missing. The sample has 100,000 to 150,000 clones; approximately 88% are singletons. The chain carries TRBV18 and TRBJ2-7; D unresolved. The sequencing here drew on peripheral blood, taken on day 0 of AZD1222 vaccination. The clonotype comes from an adult in good health. CDR3 DNA: TGTGCCAGCTCACCCGCCGGCTACGAGCAGTACTTC. The encoded protein is CASSPAGYEQYF.